The 21 T cell receptor beta chains listed next were all sequenced from one sample in a study of cytomegalovirus exposure and HLA in healthy donors. Amplification used 60 Vbeta primers and 13 Jbeta primers. TCRdb keeps only in-frame clones here, not all; method: immunoSEQ multiplex PCR. The table lists fewer than 200,000 clones, approximately 71% of them singletons. Input material: PBMCs. The receptors derive from a woman under 30 in good health and CMV-seropositive.

The chain carries TRBV6-4 and TRBJ2-1; 9 bases fit TRBD2. The germline CDR1 and CDR2 sequences are MRHNA and SNTAGT. The J segment lost 9 bases and the V segment lost 4 bases, leaving 10 bases of the junction unmatched. This CDR3 contains 15 residues. CDR3: CASSGELSGGGEQFF. CDR3 coding DNA: TGTGCCAGCAGTGGAGAACTTAGCGGGGGAGGTGAGCAGTTCTTC.

This chain joins TRBV4-3 and TRBJ1-1, with D possibly being TRBD1 (5 bases). The CDR3 loop spans 14 amino acids. Germline CDR1 and CDR2: LGHNA and YSLEER. V gave up 4 bases and J gave up 5 bases, with 14 bases separating them. CDR3: CASSLGTGGTEAFF. The DNA for the CDR3 is TGCGCCAGCAGCCTCGGCACGGGGGGAACTGAAGCTTTCTTT.

V gene TRBV9 combines with J gene TRBJ2-1; TRBD2 matches at 9 bases. There are 18 residues in the CDR3. After removal of 2 bases from V and 0 bases from J, the junction contained 9 bases not matched to a gene. Germline V gene sequence: CDR1 SGDLS, CDR2 YYNGEE. The CDR3 reads CASSVAPLAGSSYNEQFF. In DNA form, the CDR3 reads TGTGCCAGCAGCGTCGCCCCCCTAGCGGGGAGCTCCTACAATGAGCAGTTCTTC.

The chain combines TRBV18 with TRBJ2-7, with D perhaps matching TRBD1 (8 bases). V lost 0 bases and J 6 bases, leaving 18 bases between the germline ends. The CDR3 covers 16 residues. Germline CDR1 reads KGHSH; CDR2 reads LQKENI. CDR3 bases: TGTGCCAGCTCACCACCAACGCCGGACAGGGAGGGCGAGCAGTACTTC. Protein sequence: CASSPPTPDREGEQYF.

The chain links TRBV7-8 to TRBJ2-3; TRBD1 matches 9 bases. Germline V gene lookup returns CDR1 SGHVS and CDR2 FQNEAQ. The CDR3 totals 15 residues. J gave up 0 bases and V 4 bases, and 2 bases lay outside the gene matches. The CDR3 here is CASSSDRGSTDTQYF. CDR3 coding DNA: TGTGCCAGCAGCTCGGACAGGGGAAGCACAGATACGCAGTATTTT.

This clone was recorded only once. V gene TRBV5-3 combines with J gene TRBJ2-4; no clear D. TRBV5-3 is placed among ORFs of uncertain function. V lost 3 bases to trimming and J lost 1 base, with 20 bases between them. The CDR3 contains 18 residues. In DNA, the CDR3 is TGTGCCAGAAGCTCTCTAGGTGTGCTGGCCTCGGCCAAAAACATTCAGTACTTC. Its protein is CARSSLGVLASAKNIQYF.

This chain links TRBV4-2 with TRBJ2-1, with unresolved D. V lost 1 base and J lost 7, with 17 bases in between. The CDR3 runs 16 residues. CDR1 and CDR2 (germline): LGHNA, YNFKEQ. The CDR3 DNA sequence: TGTGCCAGCAGCCAAGTTGAAGCCTTCGTCAGGAATGAGCAGTTCTTC. This gives the protein CASSQVEAFVRNEQFF.

The genes are TRBV9 and TRBJ1-6; 8 nucleotides line up with TRBD1. Germline loops: CDR1 SGDLS, CDR2 YYNGEE. Germline trimming cut 3 bases from V and 7 bases from J; bases unmatched to any gene: 9. The CDR3 is 16 residues long. CDR3 loop: CASSGPETGVNSPLHF. CDR3 sequence (DNA): TGTGCCAGCAGCGGACCCGAGACAGGGGTCAATTCACCCCTCCACTTT.

The rearrangement links TRBV7-3 to TRBJ2-2, with 7 bases fitting TRBD1. V shed 4 bases, J shed 1 base, and the junction held 6 bases outside the gene matches. The CDR3 sequence is 16 residues long. Germline CDR1 reads SGHTA; CDR2 reads FQGTGA. In DNA form, the CDR3 reads TGTGCCAGCAGCTCTATACCAGGGGGGAACACCGGGGAGCTGTTTTTT. This sequence encodes CASSSIPGGNTGELFF.

This chain uses TRBV11-3 with TRBJ2-1; the D gene is possibly TRBD2 (6 bases). The CDR3 contains 16 residues. The germline gives CDR1 SGHNT, CDR2 YENEEA. Trimming took 0 bases from V and 5 from J, leaving 14 bases between them. CDR3 nucleotides: TGTGCCAGCAGCTTAGAGTCTAGCGTGATCCACAATGAGCAGTTCTTC. It translates to CASSLESSVIHNEQFF.

V gene TRBV29-1 combines with J gene TRBJ2-1; D may be TRBD2 (5 bases). There are 14 residues in the CDR3. In germline, CDR1 is SQVTM, CDR2 ANQGSEA. Between the trimmed V and J ends, which lost 2 bases and 7 bases, there was a span of 15 bases. The CDR3: CSVEIRGRGNEQFF. CDR3 in DNA: TGCAGCGTTGAAATTAGAGGGAGAGGTAATGAGCAGTTCTTC.

V and J are TRBV5-1 and TRBJ2-5; 9 nucleotides agree with TRBD2. The CDR3 spans 17 residues. Germline V gene data show CDR1 as SGHRS and CDR2 as YFSETQ. V lost 6 bases and J lost 5; bases outside the gene matches: 17. CDR3 bases: TGCGCCAGCACCCTGGGAGTAGCGGGGGATGGGTTGGAGACCCAGTACTTC. Protein sequence: CASTLGVAGDGLETQYF.

V is TRBV7-9 and J is TRBJ2-1; the D gene is possibly TRBD1 (6 bases). The CDR3 covers 15 residues. V lost 3 bases to trimming and J lost 0 bases, with 9 bases between them. The germline V gene has CDR1 SEHNR and CDR2 FQNEAQ (reference sequence). CDR3 protein: CASSLGTHSYNEQFF. In DNA, the CDR3 is TGTGCCAGCAGCTTGGGGACACACTCCTACAATGAGCAGTTCTTC.

V is TRBV12-5 and J is TRBJ1-5; possible D gene TRBD1, 5 bases. CDR3 length equals 23 residues. V lost 0 bases, J lost 0 bases, and 30 bases lay in between. CDR1 is LGHNT and CDR2 is FRNRAP in the germline V gene. The CDR3 loop reads CASGLVLAGVGSPTVYSNQPQHF. The CDR3 bases are TGTGCTAGTGGTTTGGTACTAGCAGGTGTGGGGTCCCCGACAGTATATAGCAATCAGCCCCAGCATTTT.

This clone came up once. The rearrangement links TRBV7-8 to TRBJ2-2; TRBD1 matches 7 bases. This CDR3 contains 15 residues. The V segment lost 1 base and the J segment 5 bases; nucleotides outside the gene matches: 4. In germline, CDR1 is SGHVS, CDR2 FQNEAQ. Here the CDR3 DNA reads TGTGCCAGCAGCTTAGGAGACAGGGCGACCGGGGAGCTGTTTTTT. Translating gives CASSLGDRATGELFF.

The chain joins TRBV7-2 to TRBJ1-2; TRBD1 might be the D (5 bases). The V end was cut by 3 bases, the J end by 8 bases, with 10 bases between. The CDR3 is 12 amino acids. CDR1 is SGHTA, CDR2 FQGNSA, per germline. The CDR3, as DNA: TGTGCCAGCAGCTTTGGAGGGGACGGCTACACCTTC. It specifies CASSFGGDGYTF.

This clone was seen a handful of times. The chain couples TRBV29-1 to TRBJ2-7, with 10 bases lining up with TRBD2. CDR3 length equals 14 residues. Trimming took 5 bases from V and 3 from J; bases not matched to a gene: 7. Germline CDR1 SQVTM, CDR2 ANQGSEA. The CDR3 loop is CSVTGAGGLYEQYF. CDR3 DNA sequence: TGCAGCGTTACTGGAGCGGGGGGGCTCTACGAGCAGTACTTC.

The chain links TRBV7-2 to TRBJ2-1; 7 bases are a match to TRBD2. The CDR3 runs 11 residues. Germline V gene data show CDR1 as SGHTA and CDR2 as FQGNSA. V lost 2 bases, J lost 15 bases, and 4 bases stayed unmatched. CDR3 bases: TGTGCCAGCAGCTTATCCTCGGGAGGGTTCTTC. Translating gives CASSLSSGGFF.

The gene calls are TRBV5-1 and TRBJ2-3; possibly TRBD2 for D (7 bases). Deletions cut 4 bases from V and 6 bases from J, with 21 bases between. The germline V gene has CDR1 SGHRS and CDR2 YFSETQ. The CDR3 is 16 residues long. The CDR3 reads CASSRRGAGEADTQYF. In DNA form, the CDR3 reads TGCGCCAGCAGCCGCCGGGGGGCGGGGGAGGCGGATACGCAGTATTTT.

The chain joins TRBV7-9 to TRBJ2-3, with TRBD1 as a possible D gene (5 bases). The CDR3 is made up of 15 amino acids. In germline, CDR1 is SEHNR, CDR2 FQNEAQ (reference sequence). V was clipped by 3 bases and J by 0 bases, with 10 bases between them. The CDR3 bases are TGTGCCAGCAGCTTTCTCAGGGAAAGCACAGATACGCAGTATTTT. It is translated as CASSFLRESTDTQYF.

J is TRBJ2-1 and V is TRBV7-9, with 7 bases that match TRBD2. The germline gives CDR1 SEHNR, CDR2 FQNEAQ (reference sequence). Trimming cost V 5 bases and J 2 bases; bases outside gene matches: 18. The CDR3 is 19 residues long. In DNA form, the CDR3 reads TGTGCCAGCAGCCTCGGATGGGCTAGCGGAGTGAAGACCTACAATGAGCAGTTCTTC. It specifies CASSLGWASGVKTYNEQFF.